This T cell receptor beta chain was sequenced in a study of cytomegalovirus exposure and HLA in healthy donors. At the level of the study: The roughly 670 first-cohort repertoires shared a platform with the 120 or so validation repertoires, as reported in a later analysis. Study conclusions and caveats: The majority of TCR sequences were rare, yet some public TCRs appeared in many donors. Three CMV-associated chains proved CMV antigen-specific in vitro.

The assay was immunoSEQ multiplex PCR, and TCRdb's table has in-frame clones only and misses some. The top ten clones hold around 0.78% of a sample with 85,000 to 95,000 clones, roughly 97% of them seen once. About this clone: Antigen unknown.

The origin of this receptor is a man younger than 30 in good health and CMV-seronegative. The specimen sequenced was PBMCs.

The CDR3 reads CAWSESGGNTEAFF. The CDR3 bases are TGTGCCTGGAGTGAATCCGGGGGGAACACTGAAGCTTTCTTT. The chain carries TRBV30 and TRBJ1-1; D possibly corresponds to TRBD1 (5 bases). Germline V CDR1 and CDR2: GTSNPN, SVGIG (reference sequence). This CDR3 is 14 amino acids long. Deletions cut 1 base from V and 1 base from J, with 10 bases between.